The next 31 T cell receptor beta chains were all read from a single sample in a study of T cell changes during pregnancy in multiple sclerosis. The method was immunoSEQ multiplex PCR; TCRdb's version includes in-frame clones alone and lacks a portion of them. Among about 50,000 clones, 90% to 95% were seen once, and the ten largest hold roughly 0.4%. The specimen was CD4+ T cells from peripheral blood mononuclear cells, collected after pregnancy. These receptors came from a female donor with multiple sclerosis, enrolled in a pregnancy study.

The chain recombines TRBV18 with TRBJ2-1; 7 positions agree with TRBD2. With 2 bases clipped from V and 7 bases from J, the junction kept 11 bases outside the gene matches. The length of the CDR3 is 16 residues. Germline CDR1 and CDR2: KGHSH and LQKENI. As DNA, the CDR3 is TGTGCCAGCTCACCATTCTTGGCGGGAGTTAAAAATGAGCAGTTCTTC. This encodes CASSPFLAGVKNEQFF. Using reference TRBV18 and TRBJ2-1 for the parts outside the CDR3, the full variable domain is NAGVMQNPRHLVRRRGQEARLRCSPMKGHSHVYWYRQLPEEGLKFMVYLQKENIIDESGMPKERFSAEFPKEGPSILRIQQVVRGDSAAYFCASSPFLAGVKNEQFFGPGTRLTVL.

The V gene is TRBV4-3, the J gene TRBJ1-2; D gene unclear. Trimming removed 0 bases at V and 5 bases at J, with 10 bases between. CDR3 size: 14 residues. Germline values: CDR1 LGHNA, CDR2 YSLEER. The CDR3 nucleotides are TGCGCCAGCAGCCAAGAGCAGGCCCTTTATGGCTACACCTTC. Translation gives CASSQEQALYGYTF.

The chain recombines TRBV7-9 with TRBJ2-7, with D possibly TRBD2 on 6 matching bases. Germline V gives CDR1 SEHNR, CDR2 FQNEAQ (reference sequence). Between the trimmed V and J ends, which lost 5 bases and 7 bases, there was a span of 24 bases. The CDR3 extends over 16 amino acids. The CDR3 is CASSRGSGTGEREQYF. The DNA for the CDR3 is TGTGCCAGCAGCAGAGGATCCGGGACTGGGGAGAGGGAGCAGTACTTC.

V gene TRBV7-2 combines with J gene TRBJ2-7; D possibly corresponds to TRBD1 (5 bases). With 3 bases removed from V and 7 bases from J, the gap between germline ends came to 10 bases. The germline V gene encodes CDR1 SGHTA and CDR2 FQGNSA. This CDR3 has 12 amino acids. CDR3 DNA: TGTGCCAGCAGCTTCAGGGTGGGAGAGCAGTACTTC. Translated, it gives CASSFRVGEQYF.

V is TRBV5-1 and J is TRBJ2-7; 7 nucleotides match TRBD1. CDR3 length: 15 amino acids. V dropped 4 bases and J dropped 2; count of bases not matched to a gene: 9. CDR1 and CDR2 (germline): SGHRS, YFSETQ. CDR3 sequence reads: CASSRYGTEAYEQYF. The CDR3 DNA sequence: TGCGCCAGCAGCCGGTACGGGACAGAAGCCTACGAGCAGTACTTC.

The chain uses TRBV7-2 and TRBJ2-2, with TRBD1 identical over 8 bases. The trim removed 5 bases at V and 3 bases at J, leaving 8 bases unmatched. Germline CDR1 SGHTA, CDR2 FQGNSA. The CDR3 covers 16 residues. The CDR3 coding sequence is TGTGCCAGCAGCCCGAGACAGGGGTGGGACACCGGGGAGCTGTTTTTT. Amino acids: CASSPRQGWDTGELFF. The full variable domain, with the rest looked up from reference TRBV7-2 and TRBJ2-2, is GAGVSQSPSNKVTEKGKDVELRCDPISGHTALYWYRQSLGQGLEFLIYFQGNSAPDKSGLPSDRFSAERTGGSVSTLTIQRTQQEDSAVYLCASSPRQGWDTGELFFGEGSRLTVL.

This clone was recorded only once. The chain employs TRBV6-1 and TRBJ2-3; 10 bases map to TRBD1. The germline gives CDR1 MNHNS, CDR2 SASEGT. The CDR3 is 16 amino acids. Trimming cost V 1 base and J 3 bases; bases outside gene matches: 4. The CDR3 region is CASSEDWTGGTDTQYF. CDR3 coding DNA: TGTGCCAGCAGTGAAGATTGGACAGGGGGTACAGATACGCAGTATTTT.

This clone was found once. The V and J genes are TRBV4-1 and TRBJ1-4; a possible D gene is TRBD1 (6 bases). This CDR3 contains 16 residues. Germline CDR1 and CDR2: MGHRA and YSYEKL. The germline V and J ends were trimmed by 2 bases and 3 bases, with 13 bases remaining between them. CDR3 region: CASSQNYRAANEKLFF. DNA for the CDR3: TGCGCCAGCAGCCAAAACTACAGGGCTGCTAATGAAAAACTGTTTTTT.

This chain connects TRBV11-2 to TRBJ2-1, with TRBD2 identical over 8 bases. CDR3 length: 18 amino acids. Germline assignment: CDR1 SGHAT and CDR2 FQNNGV. The ends lost 0 bases at V and 7 bases at J; junction bases unmatched: 14. CDR3 sequence reads: CASSLDIGLAGLGNEQFF. CDR3 coding DNA: TGTGCCAGCAGCTTAGATATCGGACTAGCAGGGCTGGGGAATGAGCAGTTCTTC.

This chain links TRBV6-1 with TRBJ1-5; 9 nucleotides agree with TRBD1. Germline V gene sequence: CDR1 MNHNS, CDR2 SASEGT. CDR3 length equals 15 residues. The V gene end was trimmed by 10 bases and the J gene end by 4 bases; junction bases not matched to a gene: 11. CDR3 sequence: CATRERGQGNQPQHF. CDR3 DNA sequence: TGTGCCACCCGGGAAAGGGGACAGGGAAATCAGCCCCAGCATTTT.

CDR3 region: CASSTGTLYNEQFF. Written as DNA, the CDR3 is TGTGCCAGTAGTACTGGGACTCTCTACAATGAGCAGTTCTTC. V and J are TRBV19 and TRBJ2-1, with a possible D match to TRBD2 (6 bases). The ends were cut back, 4 bases at V and 3 bases at J, with 10 bases in the middle. CDR3 size: 14 residues. Germline V gene data show CDR1 as LNHDA and CDR2 as SQIVND (reference sequence). The full variable domain, its missing parts supplied by reference TRBV19 and TRBJ2-1, is DGGITQSPKYLFRKEGQNVTLSCEQNLNHDAMYWYRQDPGQGLRLIYYSQIVNDFQKGDIAEGYSVSREKKESFPLTVTSAQKNPTAFYLCASSTGTLYNEQFFGPGTRLTVL.

The chain uses TRBV7-2 and TRBJ2-6, with 8 positions matching TRBD1. The CDR3 consists of 18 residues. CDR1 SGHTA and CDR2 FQGNSA come from the germline V gene. J lost 1 base, V lost 1 base, and 6 bases had no gene match. This CDR3 reads CASSLGRGQVSGANVLTF. The CDR3 region has the DNA TGTGCCAGCAGCTTAGGGAGGGGACAGGTTTCTGGGGCCAACGTCCTGACTTTC.

V usage is TRBV6-5 and J usage is TRBJ2-3; TRBD1 might be the D (5 bases). The V end lost 6 bases, the J end lost 6 bases, and 13 bases lay between the germline ends. This CDR3 comprises 13 residues. Germline V gives CDR1 MNHEY, CDR2 SVGAGI. CDR3 sequence: CASRPGSWDTQYF. The DNA for the CDR3 is TGTGCCAGCAGACCAGGGTCTTGGGATACGCAGTATTTT.

This clone appeared once. V and J are TRBV2 and TRBJ2-1, with 10 bases lining up with TRBD2. Unmatched junction bases numbered 8, after V lost 6 bases and J lost 6 bases. There are 15 residues in the CDR3. Per the germline V gene, CDR1 is SNHLY and CDR2 is FYNNEI. CDR3 sequence (DNA): TGTGCCAGCAGCGCTGCTAGCGGGAGTATCAATGAGCAGTTCTTC. It is translated as CASSAASGSINEQFF. The full variable domain, its missing parts supplied by reference TRBV2 and TRBJ2-1, is EPEVTQTPSHQVTQMGQEVILRCVPISNHLYFYWYRQILGQKVEFLVSFYNNEISEKSEIFDDQFSVERPDGSNFTLKIRSTKLEDSAMYFCASSAASGSINEQFFGPGTRLTVL.

The chain links TRBV6-1 to TRBJ1-5, with a possible D match to TRBD1 (6 bases). Germline-derived CDR1 and CDR2 are MNHNS and SASEGT. The CDR3 is 14 residues long. Deletions cut 4 bases from V and 2 bases from J, with 9 bases between. The CDR3 is CASSGTVGNQPQHF. CDR3 DNA: TGTGCCAGCAGTGGGACAGTCGGCAATCAGCCCCAGCATTTT.

The chain links TRBV19 to TRBJ1-4, with D maybe TRBD1 (6 bases). V lost 4 bases and J lost 3, with 15 bases in between. CDR1 and CDR2 from the germline V gene are LNHDA and SQIVND (reference sequence). The CDR3 covers 16 residues. CDR3 loop: CASSTRGAKANEKLFF. The CDR3 DNA is TGTGCCAGTAGTACCCGGGGGGCGAAGGCTAATGAAAAACTGTTTTTT.

This clone was detected once. The genes are TRBV30 and TRBJ2-7, with 13 bases identical to TRBD2. This CDR3 contains 12 residues. CDR1 and CDR2 from the germline V gene are GTSNPN and SVGIG (reference sequence). V lost 5 bases, J lost 6 bases, and 1 base stayed unmatched. In nucleotides, the CDR3 is TGTGCCTGGGGGACTAGCGGGGTCGAGCAGTACTTC. It is translated as CAWGTSGVEQYF.

The V call is TRBV28, the J call TRBJ2-7; 8 positions agree with TRBD1. This CDR3 region has 17 residues. Germline V CDR1 and CDR2: MDHEN, SYDVKM. V lost 4 bases to trimming and J lost 5 bases; unmatched junction nucleotides: 16. The CDR3 DNA reads TGTGCCAGCAGTTCAACCTCGACAGGGGCACCTAGAAACGAGCAGTACTTC. Its translation: CASSSTSTGAPRNEQYF.

This chain connects TRBV19 to TRBJ1-1, with 8 bases lining up with TRBD1. The V segment lost 6 bases and the J segment 0 bases; nucleotides outside the gene matches: 12. CDR3 length: 17 residues. Looked up from germline, CDR1 is LNHDA and CDR2 is SQIVND (reference sequence). The CDR3 region is CASRDRGGEQVNTEAFF. Here the CDR3 DNA reads TGTGCCAGTAGAGACAGGGGAGGCGAGCAAGTGAACACTGAAGCTTTCTTT.

The chain recombines TRBV2 with TRBJ2-7; 7 nucleotides match TRBD2. The length of the CDR3 is 15 residues. V lost 2 bases and J lost 3; bases outside the gene matches: 7. Germline V lookup: CDR1 SNHLY, CDR2 FYNNEI. The CDR3 nucleotides read TGTGCCAGCAGTGAAAAGCGGGACCACCTCTACGAGCAGTACTTC. This gives the protein CASSEKRDHLYEQYF.

This clone came up once. The rearrangement joins TRBV9 to TRBJ2-7, with D unclear. Germline CDR1 is SGDLS and CDR2 is YYNGEE. The V and J ends lost 0 bases and 0 bases respectively, with 7 bases between them. The CDR3 runs 14 residues. The DNA of the CDR3 is TGTGCCAGCAGCGTAGGCATAGTCTCCTACGAGCAGTACTTC. Protein: CASSVGIVSYEQYF. Complete variable domain (other parts from reference TRBV9 and TRBJ2-7): DSGVTQTPKHLITATGQRVTLRCSPRSGDLSVYWYQQSLDQGLQFLIQYYNGEERAKGNILERFSAQQFPDLHSELNLSSLELGDSALYFCASSVGIVSYEQYFGPGTRLTVT.

J is TRBJ2-7 and V is TRBV7-2, with TRBD2 as a possible D gene (5 bases). The CDR3 runs to 13 residues. Per the germline V gene, CDR1 is SGHTA and CDR2 is FQGNSA. V was cut by 1 base and J by 3 bases, with 7 bases left in between. The CDR3: CASSLGGHYEQYF. For the CDR3, the DNA is TGTGCCAGCAGCTTAGGCGGGCACTACGAGCAGTACTTC.

The chain joins TRBV18 to TRBJ1-1; possible D gene TRBD1, 6 bases. The CDR3 spans 15 residues. V was clipped by 1 base and J by 4 bases, with 13 bases between them. CDR1 and CDR2 from the germline V gene are KGHSH and LQKENI. This CDR3 reads CASSPRQGRFTEAFF. CDR3 DNA: TGTGCCAGCTCACCACGGCAGGGGCGGTTCACTGAAGCTTTCTTT.

CDR3 amino acids: CSVEQGRYEQYF. CDR3 in DNA: TGCAGCGTTGAACAGGGGAGATACGAGCAGTACTTC. The chain has TRBV29-1 and TRBJ2-7; TRBD1 might be the D (6 bases). V lost 2 bases to trimming and J lost 4 bases, with 9 bases between them. The CDR3 extends over 12 amino acids. The V gene's germline CDR1 is SQVTM and CDR2 ANQGSEA.

This sequence joins TRBV9 and TRBJ2-1; 8 nucleotides align to TRBD2. Germline CDR1 reads SGDLS; CDR2 reads YYNGEE. The V gene end was trimmed by 1 base and the J gene end by 9 bases; junction bases not matched to a gene: 12. The length of the CDR3 is 16 residues. In nucleotides, the CDR3 is TGTGCCAGCAGCGTACGATCCAGCGGGAGATACGGTGAGCAGTTCTTC. The encoded protein is CASSVRSSGRYGEQFF.

This chain joins TRBV4-1 and TRBJ2-5, with TRBD1 matching over 7 bases. The germline V gene encodes CDR1 MGHRA and CDR2 YSYEKL. The CDR3 length is 15 residues. J gave up 2 bases and V 0 bases, and 3 bases lay outside the gene matches. CDR3 bases: TGCGCCAGCAGCCAAGAGAGGGACAGTCAAGAGACCCAGTACTTC. Its translation is CASSQERDSQETQYF.

This chain's CDR3 is CASSLIKRSAYNEQFF. The CDR3 DNA reads as TGTGCCAGCAGTTTAATTAAGCGGAGCGCGTACAATGAGCAGTTCTTC. This rearrangement joins TRBV27 to TRBJ2-1; TRBD2 might be the D (5 bases). Germline V gene lookup returns CDR1 MNHEY and CDR2 SMNVEV (reference sequence). V lost 2 bases, J lost 4 bases, and 15 bases lay in between. CDR3 length: 16 amino acids.

The gene calls are TRBV27 and TRBJ2-7, with TRBD1 matching 10 bases. Unmatched junction bases numbered 11, after V lost 5 bases and J lost 1 base. This CDR3 has 17 residues. Germline CDR1 MNHEY, CDR2 SMNVEV (reference sequence). In DNA form, the CDR3 reads TGTGCCAGCAGTCCCGTAGTGGGACAGGGGAGATCCTACGAGCAGTACTTC. This translates into CASSPVVGQGRSYEQYF.

The chain recombines TRBV6-1 with TRBJ1-1; possibly TRBD1 for D (6 bases). Germline CDR1 reads MNHNS; CDR2 reads SASEGT. The CDR3 contains 14 residues. V dropped 7 bases and J dropped 0 bases, with 12 bases sitting between them. The CDR3 protein is CASIWTAMNTEAFF. CDR3 coding DNA: TGTGCCAGCATCTGGACAGCAATGAACACTGAAGCTTTCTTT.

The rearrangement uses TRBV9 and TRBJ2-1; D remains ambiguous. Trimming cost V 0 bases and J 7 bases, with 11 bases left between them. The CDR3 sequence is 14 residues long. Germline lookup yields CDR1 SGDLS and CDR2 YYNGEE. Written as DNA, the CDR3 is TGTGCCAGCAGCGTAGAAACGGTATGGAATGAGCAGTTCTTC. Translated: CASSVETVWNEQFF.

This rearrangement joins TRBV5-8 to TRBJ1-1; D not resolved. CDR3 length: 14 residues. V lost 9 bases and J lost 0, with 15 bases in between. Germline V lookup: CDR1 SGHTS, CDR2 YDEGEE. For the CDR3, the DNA is TGTGCCACTTTCTTCCGGAGGATGAACACTGAAGCTTTCTTT. Amino acid sequence: CATFFRRMNTEAFF.